The present T cell receptor beta chain was sequenced within a study of CD8+ T cells in alopecia areata. Trimming removed 6 bases from V and 0 bases from J, with 12 bases in between. Germline V CDR1 and CDR2: MNHNS, SASEGT. This CDR3 comprises 15 residues. It was cDNA, reverse transcribed from extracted RNA, that served as the sequencing template. Profiled with immunoSEQ multiplex PCR; TCRdb holds only in-frame clones, not every one. The sample holds some 240,000 clones, approximately 61% seen once. The specimen comprised CD4+ T cells sorted from blood, sampled at week 0. The genes are TRBV6-1 and TRBJ2-4; a weak D match, TRBD1 (5 bases). This TCR was sampled from a human donor with alopecia areata. CDR3 loop: CASSDQGLAKNIQYF. The CDR3 bases are TGTGCCAGCAGCGACCAGGGATTAGCCAAAAACATTCAGTACTTC.